This T cell receptor (beta chain) was identified during a study of T cell responses to AZD1222 COVID-19 vaccine. The CDR3 extends over 15 amino acids. Germline CDR1 is SNHLY and CDR2 is FYNNEI. V trimming: 2 bases; J trimming: 10 bases; junction bases outside the gene matches: 8. The method was immunoSEQ multiplex PCR; TCRdb's version includes in-frame clones alone and lacks a portion of them. Of over 150,000 clones listed, more than 80% are singletons. This clonotype was obtained from an adult in good health. The J gene is TRBJ2-1, the V gene TRBV2; 10 positions agree with TRBD2. This specimen was peripheral blood, taken on day 0 of AZD1222 vaccination. This CDR3 reads CASSERAGGPGEQFF. DNA of the CDR3: TGTGCCAGCAGTGAAAGAGCGGGGGGGCCGGGCGAGCAGTTCTTC.